This T cell receptor (beta chain) was sequenced in a study of T-cell memory formation after mild COVID-19 (dated by TCRdb to the early 2020s). As for the study more broadly: Most TCR sequence clusters were specific to one of the two donors. In a couple of donors, T-cell clones that expanded and contracted after mild COVID-19 were tracked by sequencing TCRalpha and TCRbeta repertoires over time. Two young, previously healthy adult volunteers, one female and one male, were included in the cohort. Study-level results and caveats: Some responding clones were found in pre-infection memory, which suggests that pre-existing cross-reactive memory T cells took part in the SARS-CoV-2 response. The study covered only a couple of mild cases, and larger cohorts including severe cases with pre-infection samples were considered necessary. The second-wave clones that peaked on day 37 were not confirmed to be SARS-CoV-2 specific. Contracting CD4+ clones turned up mainly in the CM and EM memory subsets, whereas EMRA was where CD8+ clones were enriched. Clones that contracted from day 15 to 85 showed balanced CD4/CD8 phenotypes, whereas a second wave of clones that expanded from day 15 to 37 leaned towards CD4+.

Relative to germline, V is 4 bases shorter and J is 0 bases shorter, with 13 bases between their ends. From the cysteine through the phenylalanine, the CDR3 covers 17 amino acids. Left in the record is the CDR3 DNA by itself, 51 bases read in frame from the first base. CDR1 and CDR2 are drawn from the germline V gene: SGHDN, FVKESK. Ficoll-Paque density gradient centrifugation was used to isolate PBMCs. On this clonotype: This receptor's antigen is unknown. Per-nucleotide qualities are absent, and no much larger clonotype sits a single base away.

Sequencing used an Illumina NovaSeq 6000. TCRalpha and TCRbeta cDNA libraries were constructed by 5'RACE with constant-segment primers, with sample barcodes and unique molecular identifiers being introduced. Trizol reagent was used to extract RNA from every sample. Libraries were amplified in two PCR steps, with a second sample barcode and Illumina TruSeq adapters added in the second step. The libraries were sequenced on an Illumina NovaSeq using 2 x 150 bp paired-end reads. In the original analysis: Reads were demultiplexed and collapsed into UMI-guided consensus sequences with migec v1.2.7. Using mixcr v2.1.11, the UMI consensuses were aligned to TRA and TRB V and J templates and assembled into clonotypes. Clonotypes were classified as expanded or contracted when called significant by both edgeR and NoisET, with noise models trained on biological replicates. For edgeR calls, a false discovery rate-adjusted p below 0.01 and a log2 fold-change threshold of 1 were applied. As an exploratory analysis of dynamics, max-normalized trajectories of the 1000 most abundant clonotypes were examined by PCA with hierarchical clustering. Each responding clone was given a CD4 or CD8 phenotype based on the CD4+ and CD8+ repertoires, which had been sequenced separately. TCRdb reprocessed the public reads (quality trimming at Q25 with fastp, clone calling with MiXCR) and kept in-frame beta chains. Entries that share a CDR3 protein sequence are merged under the most common genes and DNA. TCRdb, not the original authors, processed these V and J calls. For this sample the table gives under 450,000 distinct CDR3 sequences, of which more than 20% were detected only once. The ten largest clones add up to 10% to 15% of the sample.

Sequenced: PBMCs or a T cell subset sorted from them (not recorded which). This receptor was obtained from an adult woman who had mild COVID-19 (a few samples of this study predate the infection). The sample titles of this study are shuffled in the database, so cell type and time point are left out; the donor was told from shared clones. The chain uses TRBV14 and TRBJ2-6, with the identity of the D gene unclear. Read as DNA, the sequence is TGTGCCAGCAGCCTACCCAGAGGCGGCTCTGGGGCCAACGTCCTGACTTTC. This sequence encodes CASSLPRGGSGANVLTF.